The clone carrying this TCR beta chain was recorded at least ten times. The antigen remains undetermined. Germline CDR1 SGHKS, CDR2 YYEKEE (reference sequence). The CDR3 is 15 amino acids. Trimming at V came to 4 bases and at J to 4 bases, leaving 5 bases not matched to a gene. The data belong to a study of human T cells and chemical hapten exposure. General study points: The number of TCRs over 1 in 1000 frequency stayed unchanged after DPC.

Unseparated into fractions, whole blood served as the source from which total RNA was extracted. Under the authors' procedure: Per-sample TCR counts ranged from roughly 20,000 to 700,000, median about 90,000. TCRdb recomputed calls from the 5' RACE reads with MiXCR, one row per CDR3 protein. None of the V and J calls come from the authors' own analysis; TCRdb made them. The sample carries 65,000 to 95,000 distinct CDR3 sequences, roughly 8% recorded once. The chain joins TRBV5-5 to TRBJ2-6; 7 bases line up with TRBD1. The sequence was collected from a male donor in good health. CDR3 sequence reads: CASSPQGSGANVLTF. The CDR3 bases are TGTGCCAGCAGCCCACAGGGGTCCGGGGCCAACGTCCTGACTTTC.